One T cell receptor (beta chain) is described in this entry. The data stem from a study of cytomegalovirus exposure and HLA in healthy donors. PCR employed 60 Vbeta and 13 Jbeta primers. The repertoire was sequenced with immunoSEQ multiplex PCR; TCRdb's copy has only in-frame clones and lacks some. The sample lists approximately 110,000 clones, roughly 71% seen once, with roughly 5.9% in the top ten. Germline loops: CDR1 SGHRS, CDR2 YFSETQ. The CDR3 has 15 amino acids. Germline trimming cut 4 bases from V and 2 bases from J; bases unmatched to any gene: 9. The chain employs TRBV5-1 and TRBJ2-7; 7 bases are shared with TRBD1. The source is an older woman in good health and CMV-seropositive. The specimen was PBMCs. For the CDR3, the DNA is TGCGCCAGCAGCCCCCAGGGGGTGGATACCTACGAGCAGTACTTC. Amino acid sequence: CASSPQGVDTYEQYF.